What follows are 22 T cell receptor beta chains derived from one specimen sequenced in a study of blood T cell repertoires in COVID-19. TCRdb's copy holds only in-frame clones and misses some; the assay was immunoSEQ multiplex PCR. The sample lists 190,000 or so clones, roughly 87% occurring once. The sequencing input was PBMCs or T cells enriched from blood (not recorded which). The receptors were gathered from a woman aged 25-40 years who had recovered from COVID-19.

The chain carries TRBV18 and TRBJ2-5; possible D gene TRBD1, 6 bases. CDR1 and CDR2 from the germline V gene are KGHSH and LQKENI. The CDR3 has 14 residues. V shed 3 bases and J shed 0 bases, with 8 bases lying between them. The CDR3 DNA is TGTGCCAGCTCACCCAGACAGGACCAAGAGACCCAGTACTTC. It translates to CASSPRQDQETQYF.

The chain employs TRBV5-1 and TRBJ1-1; no clear D. V was pared by 2 bases and J by 1 base, with 15 bases between. The CDR3 extends over 16 amino acids. From germline, CDR1 is SGHRS and CDR2 YFSETQ. The CDR3 DNA reads as TGCGCCAGCAGCTTTACTCCGGTGGGAGAGAACACTGAAGCTTTCTTT. Protein product: CASSFTPVGENTEAFF.

This sequence joins TRBV2 and TRBJ1-6; 7 nucleotides line up with TRBD1. Germline CDR1 SNHLY, CDR2 FYNNEI. The CDR3 is 12 residues long. Losses at the gene ends were 5 bases for V and 17 bases for J; bases not matched to a gene: 9. The CDR3 DNA follows: TGTGCCAGCAGTTCTACCGGGACAGTGTTCCACTTT. This codes for CASSSTGTVFHF.

The V call is TRBV29-1, the J call TRBJ1-1; weak D call: TRBD1 (6 bases). V dropped 7 bases and J dropped 10 bases, with 16 bases sitting between them. The CDR3 totals 11 residues. CDR1 is SQVTM, CDR2 ANQGSEA, per germline. The CDR3 region is CSAADSGGAFF. The CDR3 DNA sequence: TGCAGCGCCGCGGACAGCGGCGGAGCTTTCTTT.

This chain links TRBV25-1 with TRBJ2-5; possible D gene TRBD1, 5 bases. Germline CDR1 reads MGHDK; CDR2 reads SYGVNS. Trimming pared 4 bases from V and 5 bases from J, leaving 8 bases between. This CDR3 is 12 amino acids long. Here the CDR3 DNA reads TGTGCCAGCAGTGGGGGCTTGGAGACCCAGTACTTC. It translates to CASSGGLETQYF. Filled out from reference TRBV25-1 and TRBJ2-5, the complete variable domain reads EADIYQTPRYLVIGTGKKITLECSQTMGHDKMYWYQQDPGMELHLIHYSYGVNSTEKGDLSSESTVSRIRTEHFPLTLESARPSHTSQYLCASSGGLETQYFGPGTRLLVL.

This chain uses TRBV2 with TRBJ1-1; D call uncertain. CDR1 is SNHLY and CDR2 is FYNNEI in the germline V gene. The CDR3 is 14 amino acids. V was cut by 2 bases and J by 3 bases, with 10 bases left in between. CDR3 region: CASSERRRDTEAFF. DNA for the CDR3: TGTGCCAGCAGTGAAAGGCGACGGGACACTGAAGCTTTCTTT.

V is TRBV3-1 (or the pseudogene TRBV3-2) and J is TRBJ1-5; unclear D gene. The CDR3 sequence is 13 residues long. V was shortened by 2 bases and J by 5 bases, with 7 bases between the two germline ends. The germline V gene has CDR1 LGHDT and CDR2 YNNKEL (reference sequence). The CDR3 nucleotides are TGTGCCAGCAGCCAAATGGTAGATCAGCCCCAGCATTTT. This sequence encodes CASSQMVDQPQHF.

V gene TRBV7-2 combines with J gene TRBJ2-3; TRBD1 matches at 9 bases. Germline V CDR1 and CDR2: SGHTA, FQGNSA. Germline trimming cut 4 bases from V and 6 bases from J; bases unmatched to any gene: 11. The CDR3 is 16 amino acids. The CDR3 sequence: CASSWGTGTTGDTQYF. DNA for the CDR3: TGTGCCAGCAGCTGGGGGACAGGGACCACCGGGGATACGCAGTATTTT.

This chain connects TRBV19 to TRBJ2-2; D uncertain. Deletions cut 2 bases from V and 1 base from J, with 8 bases between. Germline V CDR1 and CDR2: LNHDA, SQIVND (reference sequence). This CDR3 is built from 15 residues. In DNA form, the CDR3 reads TGTGCCAGTAGTATAATGTCTCGGAACACCGGGGAGCTGTTTTTT. Its translation is CASSIMSRNTGELFF.

This rearrangement joins TRBV10-3 to TRBJ1-3; no definite D call. V was trimmed by 5 bases and J by 0 bases, leaving 5 bases between them. Germline assignment: CDR1 ENHRY and CDR2 SYGVKD. The CDR3 spans 13 residues. CDR3 amino acids: CAISTDSGNTIYF. DNA of the CDR3: TGTGCCATCAGTACAGACTCTGGAAACACCATATATTTT.

J is TRBJ2-1 and V is TRBV7-2, with D possibly TRBD2 on 6 matching bases. This CDR3 spans 16 amino acids. V was shortened by 5 bases and J by 3 bases, with 17 bases between the two germline ends. In germline, CDR1 is SGHTA, CDR2 FQGNSA. The CDR3 loop reads CASSLGGTPDYNEQFF. The CDR3 DNA reads TGTGCCAGCAGCCTTGGGGGGACTCCAGACTACAATGAGCAGTTCTTC.

The V and J genes are TRBV5-1 and TRBJ2-2; 13 nucleotides align to TRBD2. V shed 1 base and J 1 base; nucleotides not matched to a gene: 4. From germline, CDR1 is SGHRS and CDR2 YFSETQ. The CDR3 totals 18 residues. The CDR3 is CASSLSGLAGENTGELFF. The CDR3, as DNA: TGCGCCAGCAGCTTGTCAGGACTAGCGGGGGAGAACACCGGGGAGCTGTTTTTT. Filled out from reference TRBV5-1 and TRBJ2-2, the complete variable domain reads KAGVTQTPRYLIKTRGQQVTLSCSPISGHRSVSWYQQTPGQGLQFLFEYFSETQRNKGNFPGRFSGRQFSNSRSEMNVSTLELGDSALYLCASSLSGLAGENTGELFFGEGSRLTVL.

The genes are TRBV7-6 and TRBJ1-5; D might be TRBD1 (6 bases). The CDR3 is 14 residues long. Germline assignment: CDR1 SGHVS and CDR2 FNYEAQ. Deletions cut 6 bases from V and 0 bases from J, with 9 bases between. Here the CDR3 DNA reads TGTGCCAGCAGTACGGGACATAGCAATCAGCCCCAGCATTTT. Residues: CASSTGHSNQPQHF.

The chain has TRBV9 and TRBJ2-3; D is possibly TRBD1 (5 bases). V gave up 0 bases and J gave up 0 bases, with 8 bases separating them. CDR1 is SGDLS, CDR2 YYNGEE, per germline. This CDR3 is built from 15 residues. The CDR3 loop reads CASSVGAGSTDTQYF. The CDR3 DNA follows: TGTGCCAGCAGCGTAGGGGCAGGGAGCACAGATACGCAGTATTTT.

The chain's CDR3 is CASSYSLQADYEQYF. CDR3 DNA: TGTGCCAGCAGTTACTCGTTACAGGCTGACTACGAGCAGTACTTC. The chain employs TRBV6-5 and TRBJ2-7; D may be TRBD1 (5 bases). The CDR3 sequence is 15 residues long. Germline CDR1 MNHEY, CDR2 SVGAGI. The V end lost 0 bases, the J end lost 3 bases, and 12 bases lay between the germline ends.

The chain carries TRBV14 and TRBJ1-6; maybe TRBD1 (5 bases). This CDR3 has 16 amino acids. Per germline, CDR1 SGHDN and CDR2 FVKESK. The V end was cut by 4 bases, the J end by 1 base, with 11 bases between. CDR3 loop: CASSPGPESYNSPLHF. The CDR3 nucleotides are TGTGCCAGCAGCCCAGGGCCGGAGTCCTATAATTCACCCCTCCACTTT.

The V call is TRBV18, the J call TRBJ2-5; D is uncertain. The length of the CDR3 is 13 residues. The germline CDR1 and CDR2 sequences are KGHSH and LQKENI. Trimming took off 6 bases at V and 5 bases at J, with 13 bases between the two ends. The CDR3 protein is CASSDYLSETQYF. The CDR3, as DNA: TGTGCCAGCTCCGATTATTTGAGCGAGACCCAGTACTTC.

The chain has TRBV30 and TRBJ1-1; 7 bases are a match to TRBD1. V lost 8 bases to trimming and J lost 4 bases; unmatched junction nucleotides: 10. The germline V gene has CDR1 GTSNPN and CDR2 SVGIG (reference sequence). The CDR3 length is 13 residues. CDR3 residues: CARDSTLGTEAFF. CDR3 DNA: TGTGCCCGGGACAGTACGTTGGGCACTGAAGCTTTCTTT.

The chain recombines TRBV24-1 with TRBJ2-1; no reliable D call. This CDR3 region has 13 residues. Germline loops: CDR1 KGHDR, CDR2 SFDVKD. The ends were cut back, 3 bases at V and 5 bases at J, with 7 bases in the middle. The CDR3 protein is CATSDAANNEQFF. The CDR3 coding sequence is TGTGCCACCAGTGATGCGGCCAACAATGAGCAGTTCTTC.

The rearrangement joins TRBV3-1 (or the pseudogene TRBV3-2) to TRBJ2-1, with a weak D call TRBD1 (5 bases). This CDR3 contains 16 residues. V was cut by 0 bases and J by 4 bases, with 13 bases left in between. CDR1 LGHDT and CDR2 YNNKEL come from the germline V gene (reference sequence). In DNA, the CDR3 is TGTGCCAGCAGCCAAGATCCGTGGCAGGGATACAATGAGCAGTTCTTC. It is translated as CASSQDPWQGYNEQFF.

This chain uses TRBV5-1 with TRBJ1-4; 10 nucleotides match TRBD1. CDR3 length: 15 residues. In germline, CDR1 is SGHRS, CDR2 YFSETQ. V shed 2 bases, J shed 6 bases, and the junction held 4 bases outside the gene matches. CDR3 protein: CASSFDGTGDEKLFF. The CDR3 coding sequence is TGCGCCAGCAGCTTTGACGGGACAGGGGATGAAAAACTGTTTTTT.

The rearrangement uses TRBV7-2 and TRBJ2-1; 7 nucleotides line up with TRBD2. The trim removed 5 bases at V and 4 bases at J, leaving 8 bases unmatched. This CDR3 region has 15 residues. Germline V gene data show CDR1 as SGHTA and CDR2 as FQGNSA. CDR3 sequence (DNA): TGTGCCAGCAGCCTTACTAGCGACCCATACAATGAGCAGTTCTTC. This gives the protein CASSLTSDPYNEQFF.